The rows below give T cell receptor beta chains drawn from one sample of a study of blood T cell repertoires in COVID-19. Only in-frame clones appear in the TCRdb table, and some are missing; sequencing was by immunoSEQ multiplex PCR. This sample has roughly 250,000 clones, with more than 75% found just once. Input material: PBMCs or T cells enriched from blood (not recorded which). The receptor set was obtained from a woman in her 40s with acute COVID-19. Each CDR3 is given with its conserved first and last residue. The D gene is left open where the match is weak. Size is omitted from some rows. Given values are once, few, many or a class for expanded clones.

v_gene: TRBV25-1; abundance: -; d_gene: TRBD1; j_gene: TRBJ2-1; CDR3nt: TGTGCCAGCAGTCGGACAGGGAAAAAGGATGAGCAGTTCTTC; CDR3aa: CASSRTGKKDEQFF
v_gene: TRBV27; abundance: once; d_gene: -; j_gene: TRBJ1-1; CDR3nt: TGTGCCAGCAGGGGGGGGGCCACTGAAGCTTTCTTT; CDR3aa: CASRGGATEAFF
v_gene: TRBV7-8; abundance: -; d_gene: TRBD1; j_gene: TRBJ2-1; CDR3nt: TGTGCCAGCAGCCCCCGGGCAGGGGGCGATGAGCAGTTCTTC; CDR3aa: CASSPRAGGDEQFF
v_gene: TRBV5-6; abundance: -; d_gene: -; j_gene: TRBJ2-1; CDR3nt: TGTGCCAGCAGCTTGCGACAGTCTGAAAATGAGCAGTTCTTC; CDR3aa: CASSLRQSENEQFF
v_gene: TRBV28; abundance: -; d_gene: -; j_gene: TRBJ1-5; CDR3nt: TGTGCCAGCATGGTCCTAGGCATCAATCAGCCCCAGCATTTT; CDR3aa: CASMVLGINQPQHF
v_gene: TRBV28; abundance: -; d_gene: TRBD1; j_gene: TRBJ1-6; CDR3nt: TGTGCCAGCAGTCAATCGGGACAGGGGAATTCACCCCTCCACTTT; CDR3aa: CASSQSGQGNSPLHF
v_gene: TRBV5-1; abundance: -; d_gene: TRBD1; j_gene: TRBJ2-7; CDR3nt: TGCGCCAGCAGCGGCGAGACAGGGGCTATCTCCGAGCAGTACTTC; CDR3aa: CASSGETGAISEQYF
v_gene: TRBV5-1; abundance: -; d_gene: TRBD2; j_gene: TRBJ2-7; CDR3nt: TGCGCCAGCAGCGATGCTAGCGGGACCTACGAGCAGTACTTC; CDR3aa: CASSDASGTYEQYF
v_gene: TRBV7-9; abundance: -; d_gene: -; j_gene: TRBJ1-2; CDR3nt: TGTGCCAGCAGCTTGCGGGGGTATGGCTACACCTTC; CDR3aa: CASSLRGYGYTF
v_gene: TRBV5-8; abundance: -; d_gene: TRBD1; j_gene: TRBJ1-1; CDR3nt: TGTGCCAGCAGCTTGGCGGGACAGGGGGTAACTGAAGCTTTCTTT; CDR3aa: CASSLAGQGVTEAFF
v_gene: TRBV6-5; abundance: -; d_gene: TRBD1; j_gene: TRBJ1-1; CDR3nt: TGTGCCAGCAGTTACCGGGACAGGGGTCATACTGAAGCTTTCTTT; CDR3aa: CASSYRDRGHTEAFF
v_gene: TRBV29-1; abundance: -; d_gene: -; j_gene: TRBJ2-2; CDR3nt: TGCAGCGTTGAGGGAGGGGGAGCAACCGGGGAGCTGTTTTTT; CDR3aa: CSVEGGGATGELFF
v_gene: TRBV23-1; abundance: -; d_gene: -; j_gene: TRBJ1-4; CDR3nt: TGCGCCAGCAGTCGGACAGCGTATAATGAAAAACTGTTTTTT; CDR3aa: CASSRTAYNEKLFF
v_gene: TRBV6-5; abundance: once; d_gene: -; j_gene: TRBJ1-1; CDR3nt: TGTGCCAGCAGTCACGGGGCAGGGGCTCCCTCTTTCTTT; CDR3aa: CASSHGAGAPSFF
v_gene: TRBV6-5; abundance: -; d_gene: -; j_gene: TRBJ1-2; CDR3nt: TGTGCCAGCAGCCCCAGGGGAGGGTTGCACTATGGCTACACCTTC; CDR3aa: CASSPRGGLHYGYTF
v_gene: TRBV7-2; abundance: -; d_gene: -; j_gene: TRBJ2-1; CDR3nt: TGTGCCAGCAGCCCGGCATCGGGTCTTGGCGGGGCTCGTGAGCAGTTCTTC; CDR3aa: CASSPASGLGGAREQFF
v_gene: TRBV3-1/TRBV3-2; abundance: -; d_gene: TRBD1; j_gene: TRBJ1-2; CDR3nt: TGTGCCAGCAGCCAAGGCCTACAGGGGAACTATGGCTACACCTTC; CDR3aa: CASSQGLQGNYGYTF
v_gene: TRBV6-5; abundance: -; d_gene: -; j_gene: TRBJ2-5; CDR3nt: TGTGCCAGCAGTTACGGGCAGGGAGGGACCCAGTACTTC; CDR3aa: CASSYGQGGTQYF
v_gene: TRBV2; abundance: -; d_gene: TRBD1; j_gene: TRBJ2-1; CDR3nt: TGTGCCAGCAGGAGACAGGGGTATGAGCAGTTCTTC; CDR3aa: CASRRQGYEQFF
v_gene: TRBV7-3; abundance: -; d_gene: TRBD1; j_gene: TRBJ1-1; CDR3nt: TGTGCCAGCAGCCTGACAGGGGGCACTGAAGCTTTCTTT; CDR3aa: CASSLTGGTEAFF
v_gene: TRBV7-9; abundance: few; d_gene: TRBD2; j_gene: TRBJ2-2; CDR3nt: TGTGCCAGCAGCCCGACTAGCGGGAGACCCACCGGGGAGCTGTTTTTT; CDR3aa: CASSPTSGRPTGELFF
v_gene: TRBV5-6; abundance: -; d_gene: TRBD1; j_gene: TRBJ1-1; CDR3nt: TGTGCCAGCAGCACCGACAGGGGGCTAGGGGCTTTCTTT; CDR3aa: CASSTDRGLGAFF
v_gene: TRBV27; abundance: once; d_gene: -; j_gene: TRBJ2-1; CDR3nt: TGTGCCAGCAGTTTAATAGCGCCCTACAATGAGCAGTTCTTC; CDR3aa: CASSLIAPYNEQFF
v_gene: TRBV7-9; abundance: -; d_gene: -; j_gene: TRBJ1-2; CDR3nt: TGTGCCAGCAGCTTTGGGGAGTCGGATGGCTACACCTTC; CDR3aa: CASSFGESDGYTF
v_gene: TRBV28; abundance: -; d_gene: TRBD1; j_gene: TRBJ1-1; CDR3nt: TGTGCCAGCAGTGAACAGGGGACGGGGAAAGCTTTCTTT; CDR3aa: CASSEQGTGKAFF
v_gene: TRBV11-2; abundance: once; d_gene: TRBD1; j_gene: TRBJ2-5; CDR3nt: TGTGCCAGCAGGCACCCCGGGACAGGGGAGACCCAGTACTTC; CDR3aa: CASRHPGTGETQYF
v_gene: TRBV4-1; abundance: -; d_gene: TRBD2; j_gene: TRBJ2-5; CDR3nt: TGCGCCAGCAGCCATGAAACTAGCGGGGCCCTCCACTTC; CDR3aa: CASSHETSGALHF
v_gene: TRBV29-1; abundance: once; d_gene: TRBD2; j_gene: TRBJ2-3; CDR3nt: TGCAGCGTTGAATATAGCGGGGCAATAGATACGCAGTATTTT; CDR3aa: CSVEYSGAIDTQYF
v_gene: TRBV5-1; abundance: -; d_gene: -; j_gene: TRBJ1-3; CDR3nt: TGCGCCAGCAGCTTGGACACCTTCTCTGGAAACACCATATATTTT; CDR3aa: CASSLDTFSGNTIYF
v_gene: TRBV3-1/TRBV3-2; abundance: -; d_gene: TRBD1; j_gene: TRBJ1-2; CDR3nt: TGTGCCAGCAGCCAAGAGGGCAGGGGGCTGTCCTATGGCTACACCTTC; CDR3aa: CASSQEGRGLSYGYTF
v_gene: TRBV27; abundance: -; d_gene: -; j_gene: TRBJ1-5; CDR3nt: TGTGCCAGCAGTTTATGGGGAGATAGCAATCAGCCCCAGCATTTT; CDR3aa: CASSLWGDSNQPQHF
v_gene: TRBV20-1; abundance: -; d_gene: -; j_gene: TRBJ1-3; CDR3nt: TGCAGTGCTAGTCCGATGCGGGTGGCGGGAAACACCATATATTTT; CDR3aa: CSASPMRVAGNTIYF
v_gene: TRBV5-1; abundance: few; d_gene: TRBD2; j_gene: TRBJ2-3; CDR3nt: TGCGCCAGCAGCACAGGTCTAGCGGGGGTCACAGATACGCAGTATTTT; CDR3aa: CASSTGLAGVTDTQYF
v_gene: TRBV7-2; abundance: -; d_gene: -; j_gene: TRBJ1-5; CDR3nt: TGTGCCAGCAGCTTAGGAGCCCAGCCCCAGCATTTT; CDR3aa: CASSLGAQPQHF
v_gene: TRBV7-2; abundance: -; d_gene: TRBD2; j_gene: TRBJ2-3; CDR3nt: TGTGCCAGCAGCTTGGGGACTAGCGGGGAATTAACAGATACGCAGTATTTT; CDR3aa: CASSLGTSGELTDTQYF
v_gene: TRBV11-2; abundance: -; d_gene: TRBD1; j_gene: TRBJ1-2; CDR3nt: TGTGCCAGCAGCTTCGGGACAGCCAATGGCTACACCTTC; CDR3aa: CASSFGTANGYTF
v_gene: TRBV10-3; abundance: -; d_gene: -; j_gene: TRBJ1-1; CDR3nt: TGTGCCATCAGACAGGGTTTGGAGAACACTGAAGCTTTCTTT; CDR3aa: CAIRQGLENTEAFF
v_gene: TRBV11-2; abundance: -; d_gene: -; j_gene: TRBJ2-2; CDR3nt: TGTGCCAGCAGCCAACGGACAGCAGCGAACACCGGGGAGCTGTTTTTT; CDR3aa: CASSQRTAANTGELFF
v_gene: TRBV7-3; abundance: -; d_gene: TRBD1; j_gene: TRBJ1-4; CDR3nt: TGTGCCAGCAGCTTACCGGACAGGCCAACCGGGGATGGTAATGAAAAACTGTTTTTT; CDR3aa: CASSLPDRPTGDGNEKLFF
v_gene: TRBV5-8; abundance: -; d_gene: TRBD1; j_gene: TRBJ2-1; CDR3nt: TGTGCCAGCAGCATCGGACAGGGTCAATACAATGAGCAGTTCTTC; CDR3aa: CASSIGQGQYNEQFF
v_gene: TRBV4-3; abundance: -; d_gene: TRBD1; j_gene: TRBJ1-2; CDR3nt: TGCGCCAGCAGCCAAACAGCCGGGACAGCGTATGGCTACACCTTC; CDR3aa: CASSQTAGTAYGYTF
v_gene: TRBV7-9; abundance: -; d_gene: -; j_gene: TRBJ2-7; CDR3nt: TGTGCCAGCAGCTTAGAGGGGAAGGCCTACGAGCAGTACTTC; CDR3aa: CASSLEGKAYEQYF
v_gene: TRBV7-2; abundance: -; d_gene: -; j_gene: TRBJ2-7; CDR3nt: TGTGCCAGCAGCTTAGGGGCTATACCCTCCTACGAGCAGTACTTC; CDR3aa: CASSLGAIPSYEQYF
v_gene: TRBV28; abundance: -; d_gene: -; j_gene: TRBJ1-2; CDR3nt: TGTGCCAGCAGTTCTGGCGGGAACTATGGCTACACCTTC; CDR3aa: CASSSGGNYGYTF
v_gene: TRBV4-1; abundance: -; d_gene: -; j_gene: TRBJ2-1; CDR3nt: TGCGCCAGCAGCCGAGAGGGGGGGCGTTACAATGAGCAGTTCTTC; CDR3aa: CASSREGGRYNEQFF
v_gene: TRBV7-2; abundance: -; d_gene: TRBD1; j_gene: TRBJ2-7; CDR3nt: TGTGCCAGCAGCCTCTGGACAGGGGGCGCCTACGAGCAGTACTTC; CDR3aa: CASSLWTGGAYEQYF
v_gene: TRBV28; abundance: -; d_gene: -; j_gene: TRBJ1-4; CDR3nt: TGTGCCAGCAGTTTAGAAGGCGGAAGGGGCGAAAAACTGTTTTTT; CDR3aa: CASSLEGGRGEKLFF
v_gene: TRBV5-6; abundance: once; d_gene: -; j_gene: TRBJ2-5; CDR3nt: TGTGCCAGCAGCTTGGTGGCGGGGGCACAAGAGACCCAGTACTTC; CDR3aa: CASSLVAGAQETQYF
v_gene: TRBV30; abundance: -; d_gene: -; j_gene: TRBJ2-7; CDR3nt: TGTGCCTGGAGACCCCGGGGGAGTAGATCGCAGTACTTC; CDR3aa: CAWRPRGSRSQYF
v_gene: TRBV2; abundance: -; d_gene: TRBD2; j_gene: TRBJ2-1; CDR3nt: TGTGCCACCGCTAGCGGAGCGTACAATGAGCAGTTCTTC; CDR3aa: CATASGAYNEQFF
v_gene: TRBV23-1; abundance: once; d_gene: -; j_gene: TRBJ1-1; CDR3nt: TGCGCCAGCAGTCAATCAGGCGGGACTGAAGCTTTCTTT; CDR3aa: CASSQSGGTEAFF
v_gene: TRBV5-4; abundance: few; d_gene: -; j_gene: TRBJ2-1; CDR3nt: TGTGCCAGCAGCTTGTATAAAGCGTGGGAGCAGTTCTTC; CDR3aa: CASSLYKAWEQFF
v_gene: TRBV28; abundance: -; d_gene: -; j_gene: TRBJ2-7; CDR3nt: TGTGCCAGCAGTTTATCCTCATCTAAGTCCCACGAGCAGTACTTC; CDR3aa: CASSLSSSKSHEQYF
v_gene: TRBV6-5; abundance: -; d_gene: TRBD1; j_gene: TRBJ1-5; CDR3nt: TGTGCCAGCAGCCAGGACAGGGGACAGGGTCAGCCCCAGCATTTT; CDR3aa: CASSQDRGQGQPQHF
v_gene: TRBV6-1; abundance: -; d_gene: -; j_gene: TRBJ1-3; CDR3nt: TGTGCCAGCAGTGAAAATCAGGCAAGAAACACCATATATTTT; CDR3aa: CASSENQARNTIYF
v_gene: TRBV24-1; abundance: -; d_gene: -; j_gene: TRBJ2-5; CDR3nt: TGTGCCGAGGAGGACGGGGAAGAGACCCAGTACTTC; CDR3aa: CAEEDGEETQYF
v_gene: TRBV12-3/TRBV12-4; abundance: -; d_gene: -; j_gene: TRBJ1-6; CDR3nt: TGTGCCAGCAGTTTTTCAGTTTCACCCCTCCACTTT; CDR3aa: CASSFSVSPLHF
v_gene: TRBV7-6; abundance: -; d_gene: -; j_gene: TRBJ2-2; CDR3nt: TGTGCCAGCAGCTTAGGCCCAGCGGGGAACACCGGGGAGCTGTTTTTT; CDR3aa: CASSLGPAGNTGELFF
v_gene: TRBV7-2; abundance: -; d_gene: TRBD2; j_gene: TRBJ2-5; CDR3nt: TGTGCCAGCAGCTTAGCTAGCGGGAGGAGGGAGACCCAGTACTTC; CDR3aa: CASSLASGRRETQYF
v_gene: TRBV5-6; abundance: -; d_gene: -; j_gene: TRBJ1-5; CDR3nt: TGTGCCAGCAGCTTGAGAGCGAGCTATAGCAATCAGCCCCAGCATTTT; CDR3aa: CASSLRASYSNQPQHF